Listed below are T cell receptor beta chains from one sample, sequenced in a study of cytomegalovirus exposure and HLA in healthy donors. The protocol was immunoSEQ multiplex PCR, while the TCRdb copy is restricted to in-frame clones and leaves out a portion. The sample includes some 120,000 clones, approximately 68% of them seen just once. Input material: PBMCs. The receptors derive from a man aged 30-40 years in good health and CMV-seropositive. Both conserved end residues are part of each CDR3. The D gene is left open where the match is weak. Clone size, where shown, is once, few, many, or a class for clones that have expanded.

j_call clone_size v_call d_call cdr3_nt cdr3_aa
TRBJ2-1 NA TRBV9 NA TGTGCCAGCAGCGTAGTGGGGGGAAGCTCCTACAATGAGCAGTTCTTC CASSVVGGSSYNEQFF
TRBJ2-2 once TRBV9 NA TGTGCCAGCAGCGTACTCCCCACGGCGAACACCGGGGAGCTGTTTTTT CASSVLPTANTGELFF
TRBJ2-1 NA TRBV10-3 NA TGTGCCATCAGTGGGTGGGTAGCCATACCTAGCTCCTACAATGAGCAGTTCTTC CAISGWVAIPSSYNEQFF
TRBJ2-7 few TRBV4-2 TRBD2 TGTGCCAGCAGCCAAGAGACTAGCGGGGGTGTTGGCGAGCAGTACTTC CASSQETSGGVGEQYF
TRBJ2-5 few TRBV15 NA TGTGCCACCAGCAGAGCTAGACGCCAAGAGACCCAGTACTTC CATSRARRQETQYF
TRBJ2-2 NA TRBV6-5 TRBD2 TGTGCCAGCAGGAAAGCGGGAGTCACCGGGGAGCTGTTTTTT CASRKAGVTGELFF
TRBJ2-7 few TRBV5-6 TRBD2 TGTGCCAGCAGCTTGGACGGGGGGTACGAGCAGTACTTC CASSLDGGYEQYF
TRBJ2-1 NA TRBV27 TRBD2 TGTGCCAGCAGTTTAAGAGCGGGAGGGTACAATGAGCAGTTCTTC CASSLRAGGYNEQFF
TRBJ2-2 few TRBV7-9 NA TGTGCCAGCAGCTTAGCTTTCCCCTTTACCGGGGAGCTGTTTTTT CASSLAFPFTGELFF
TRBJ1-2 NA TRBV5-6 NA TGTGCCAGCAGCATGGACAGCCCCTATGGCTACACCTTC CASSMDSPYGYTF
TRBJ2-5 NA TRBV6-5 NA TGTGCCAGCAGTTACTCGATCTCACATCAAGAGACCCAGTACTTC CASSYSISHQETQYF
TRBJ1-5 few TRBV6-5 NA TGTGCCAGCAGTCCAGGACAGAACAATCAGCCCCAGCATTTT CASSPGQNNQPQHF
TRBJ1-1 NA TRBV5-6 NA TGTGCCAGCAGACTTGGGCCGACCCGGGAGACTGAAGCTTTCTTT CASRLGPTRETEAFF
TRBJ2-7 NA TRBV28 TRBD2 TGTGCCAGCAGTTTAAGACTAGCGGGAGGGCCTGCCCCCGTCCTCAGCTCCTACGAGCAGTACTTC CASSLRLAGGPAPVLSSYEQYF
TRBJ2-7 NA TRBV11-2 NA TGTGCCAGCAGCCCCGGAGAAGTCTACGAGCAGTACTTC CASSPGEVYEQYF
TRBJ2-1 NA TRBV5-1 TRBD2 TGCGCCAGCAGCCAGGGACTAGCGGGGAGCTCCTACAATGAGCAGTTCTTC CASSQGLAGSSYNEQFF
TRBJ2-1 NA TRBV11-2 NA TGTGCCAGCAGCCTATTAGGGGGGGTCTCCTACAATGAGCAGTTCTTC CASSLLGGVSYNEQFF
TRBJ2-7 NA TRBV5-1 TRBD1 TGCGCCAGCAGCTTGTCCGGGACAGGGAGCTCCTACGAGCAGTACTTC CASSLSGTGSSYEQYF
TRBJ1-4 NA TRBV15 TRBD1 TGTGCCACCAGCGCGCGACAGGGCAATGAAAAACTGTTTTTT CATSARQGNEKLFF
TRBJ1-2 NA TRBV7-3 NA TGTGCCAGCAGCCTTTCAGGGGAGCATGGCTACACCTTC CASSLSGEHGYTF
TRBJ2-5 NA TRBV7-3 TRBD2 TGTGCCAGCAGCTTAGTAGGGACTAGCGGACAAGAGACCCAGTACTTC CASSLVGTSGQETQYF
TRBJ2-7 NA TRBV27 TRBD2 TGTGCCAGCAGTGTTCTAGCGGGAGGCACCTACGAGCAGTACTTC CASSVLAGGTYEQYF
TRBJ1-3 NA TRBV27 TRBD1 TGTGCCAGCAGTTTAACAAGGGGGCGCGGAAACACCATATATTTT CASSLTRGRGNTIYF
TRBJ2-3 NA TRBV5-1 NA TGCGCCAGCAGCTTGGCCGTCAGGGGCAAAGATACGCAGTATTTT CASSLAVRGKDTQYF
TRBJ1-5 NA TRBV15 TRBD1 TGTGCCACCAGCAGAGAACGTTCGCAGGGGGCCGGCAATCAGCCCCAGCATTTT CATSRERSQGAGNQPQHF
TRBJ2-3 NA TRBV28 NA TGTGCCAGCAGTTTTTGGGACAAATACACAGATACGCAGTATTTT CASSFWDKYTDTQYF
TRBJ1-2 NA TRBV2 TRBD1 TGTGCTAGCAGGCGAGACAGGGACTATGGCTACACCTTC CASRRDRDYGYTF
TRBJ1-4 NA TRBV6-5 NA TGTGCCAGCAGTTACGGAGACCACCGGGAAAAACTGTTTTTT CASSYGDHREKLFF
TRBJ2-5 NA TRBV18 TRBD1 TGTGCCAGCTCACCAAGGATCCTAGGGGGCGCCCAAGAGACCCAGTACTTC CASSPRILGGAQETQYF
TRBJ2-6 NA TRBV5-4 NA TGTGCCAGCAGCTCCGGTATGAGCGTCTCTGGGGCCAACGTCCTGACTTTC CASSSGMSVSGANVLTF
TRBJ2-1 NA TRBV5-5 NA TGTGCCAGCAGCTTGGCCCCCCCAGGGGACAATGAGCAGTTCTTC CASSLAPPGDNEQFF
TRBJ2-1 NA TRBV7-3 TRBD2 TGTGCCAGCAGCTTAGCTAGCGGGGCCTACAATGAGCAGTTCTTC CASSLASGAYNEQFF
TRBJ2-1 NA TRBV19 TRBD2 TGTGCCAGTAGTCGGGCGGGAGCTTCCTACAATGAGCAGTTCTTC CASSRAGASYNEQFF
TRBJ2-1 NA TRBV7-6 TRBD2 TGTGCCAGCAGCCCGGGACTAGCGGGAGGGCCTGAGTTCTTC CASSPGLAGGPEFF
TRBJ2-1 NA TRBV6-5 TRBD1 TGTGCCAGCAGCTCCGACAGGGAGTCCTACAATGAGCAGTTCTTC CASSSDRESYNEQFF
TRBJ2-7 few TRBV7-3 TRBD2 TGTGCCAGCAGCTTACGCGCGGGAGGGCCTTTCGAGCAGTACTTC CASSLRAGGPFEQYF
TRBJ1-5 NA TRBV7-2 NA TGTGCCAGCAGCCCTTTGGCGGGCCAGCCCCAGCATTTT CASSPLAGQPQHF
TRBJ2-7 NA TRBV10-3 TRBD2 TGTGCCATCAGTGATCTAACGTCTCCGGGCGGGAGGACTGAGCAGTACTTC CAISDLTSPGGRTEQYF
TRBJ2-5 NA TRBV2 TRBD1 TGTGCCACTACAGGGGGACCTACCCAGTACTTC CATTGGPTQYF
TRBJ2-3 NA TRBV15 NA TGTGCCACCAGCAGAGTCGAGGGAGGGGGGCCAGATATGCAGTATTTT CATSRVEGGGPDMQYF
TRBJ2-1 NA TRBV11-2 TRBD2 TGTGCCAGCAGCACAAGGACTAGCGATGAGCAGTTCTTC CASSTRTSDEQFF
TRBJ2-7 NA TRBV6-5 TRBD1 TGTGCCAGCCAGACAGGGGTTTTCTACGAGCAGTACTTC CASQTGVFYEQYF
TRBJ2-1 NA TRBV4-1 TRBD2 TGCGCCAGCAGCCAAGGACGGGATGGCGGGAGGCCCAATGAGCAGTTCTTC CASSQGRDGGRPNEQFF
TRBJ1-5 NA TRBV4-3 NA TGCGCCAGCAGCCAAGGTAGCGGGAACAATCAGCCCCAGCATTTT CASSQGSGNNQPQHF
TRBJ1-2 few TRBV10-1 TRBD1 TGCGCCCCCAGACAGGGTCGGTCCCCCTATGGCTACACCTTC CAPRQGRSPYGYTF
TRBJ2-5 NA TRBV4-2 NA TGTGCCAGCAGCCAATCGGAGTCTGAGGTTCCGGAGACCCAGTACTTC CASSQSESEVPETQYF
TRBJ1-5 few TRBV6-5 NA TGTGCCAGCAGTTACTCGAGGGCGGAGGGTCAGCCCCAGCATTTT CASSYSRAEGQPQHF
TRBJ2-7 few TRBV2 TRBD1 TGTGCCAGAGGGAGACAGGGGGCTGACGACGAGCAGTACTTC CARGRQGADDEQYF
TRBJ1-1 NA TRBV28 NA TGTGCCACGTCGCGGGGAGGGTGGACTGAAGCTTTCTTT CATSRGGWTEAFF
TRBJ1-4 NA TRBV6-1 NA TGTGCCAGCAGTAACTTATTGGAAAAACTGTTTTTT CASSNLLEKLFF
TRBJ2-3 NA TRBV5-1 TRBD2 TGCGCCAGCAGCTTGGCCGTAAGCGGGGATATCACAGATACGCAGTATTTT CASSLAVSGDITDTQYF
TRBJ2-1 NA TRBV10-3 TRBD2 TGTGCCATCAGTGAGACAAAAGGCGGGAGTAAGGTAAATGAGCAGTTCTTC CAISETKGGSKVNEQFF
TRBJ1-3 NA TRBV7-7 NA TGTGCTAGCAGCCCCCCCGACAGTCTCTCTGGAAACACCATATATTTT CASSPPDSLSGNTIYF
TRBJ2-3 NA TRBV27 NA TGTGCCAGCAGTTTAATACGGGGAGCAGATACGCAGTATTTT CASSLIRGADTQYF
TRBJ1-2 NA TRBV9 TRBD1 TGTGCCAGCAGCATACGGACAGGGGGCATAGATGGCTACACCTTC CASSIRTGGIDGYTF